A single T cell receptor beta chain is shown here with its context. Its antigen is not identified. CDR1 KGHSH and CDR2 LQKENI come from the germline V gene. This CDR3 has 15 amino acids. V lost 3 bases to trimming and J lost 1 base; unmatched junction nucleotides: 1. This entry comes from a study of cytomegalovirus exposure and HLA in healthy donors. General study results and limits: Sequencing depth across donors, presence/absence analyses assumed, was roughly uniform.

The PCR ran on 60 Vbeta and 13 Jbeta primers. Profiling relied on immunoSEQ multiplex PCR, and the TCRdb table lists in-frame clones only, not all of them. The sample shows approximately 150,000 clones, 65% to 80% of them seen only once. The sample taken for sequencing was PBMCs. The rearrangement links TRBV18 to TRBJ2-2; 8 positions match TRBD2. The TCR sequence derives from a male donor in good health and CMV-seronegative. The CDR3 nucleotides are TGTGCCAGCTCACCGGGACTAGTGAACACCGGGGAGCTGTTTTTT. Translation gives CASSPGLVNTGELFF.